This T cell receptor (beta chain) was documented in a study of T cells in Graves' hyperthyroidism and ophthalmopathy. Study conclusions and caveats: Onset of ophthalmopathy came a median approximately 6.5 months after the model predicted it.

V lost 6 bases, J lost 2 bases, and 4 bases stayed unmatched. The CDR3 length is 12 residues. The germline V gene has CDR1 SQVTM and CDR2 ANQGSEA. Around 10 ml fresh peripheral blood yielded the PBMCs. Regions amplified from RNA transcripts were the TCR beta CDR3 regions. HTBI primers were the set used in a first-round RT-PCR of the TCR CDR3. TCRdb re-called the multiplex PCR reads with MiXCR, one entry per CDR3 protein. The table has 300,000 to 450,000 distinct CDR3 sequences, 20% to 30% seen once. This clonotype was found many times. Its cognate antigen is unknown. The receptor was isolated from a middle-aged man with Graves' hyperthyroidism. Material for sequencing was blood. The chain combines TRBV29-1 with TRBJ2-7; 7 bases are a match to TRBD1. The chain's CDR3 is CSVYDRAYEQYF. The CDR3 DNA sequence: TGCAGCGTCTACGACAGGGCCTACGAGCAGTACTTC.